These 6 T cell receptor beta chains were sequenced from one sample in a study of cytomegalovirus exposure and HLA in healthy donors. PCR used 60 Vbeta primers and 13 Jbeta primers. Clones were read by immunoSEQ multiplex PCR, and TCRdb kept only the in-frame ones, dropping some. The sample lists about 140,000 clones, 82% occurring once. The source material was PBMCs. These TCRs come from a man between 18 and 35 years old in good health and CMV-seropositive.

The J gene is TRBJ1-4, the V gene TRBV18; D is uncertain. The CDR3 spans 13 residues. The germline V and J ends were trimmed by 6 bases and 3 bases, with 8 bases remaining between them. CDR1 is KGHSH and CDR2 is LQKENI in the germline V gene. CDR3 sequence: CASSLDSNEKLFF. The CDR3 DNA is TGTGCCAGCTCGCTCGACTCTAATGAAAAACTGTTTTTT.

The V gene is TRBV19, the J gene TRBJ2-5; a possible D gene is TRBD2 (6 bases). Germline V gives CDR1 LNHDA, CDR2 SQIVND (reference sequence). Trimming stripped 5 bases from V and 5 bases from J, with 21 bases between. CDR3 size: 16 residues. The CDR3 DNA follows: TGTGCCAGTAGTGCCCAGGGAACGCGGGAAGGTGAGACCCAGTACTTC. Residues: CASSAQGTREGETQYF.

V and J are TRBV28 and TRBJ1-4; tentative D call: TRBD1 (6 bases). Per germline, CDR1 MDHEN and CDR2 SYDVKM. Trimming cost V 8 bases and J 4 bases, with 14 bases left between them. The length of the CDR3 is 14 residues. CDR3 coding DNA: TGTGCCAGCTTTGAGGACAGAGTTAATGAAAAACTGTTTTTT. Residues: CASFEDRVNEKLFF.

J is TRBJ1-5 and V is TRBV6-5, with D uncertain. V dropped 2 bases and J dropped 3 bases, with 5 bases sitting between them. Germline CDR1 and CDR2: MNHEY and SVGAGI. The CDR3 has 13 amino acids. The CDR3: CASSYGLNQPQHF. The CDR3 DNA follows: TGTGCCAGCAGTTACGGGCTCAATCAGCCCCAGCATTTT.

The chain joins TRBV2 to TRBJ1-1; possible D gene TRBD1, 6 bases. Germline CDR1 is SNHLY and CDR2 is FYNNEI. CDR3 length equals 14 residues. Trimming took 6 bases from V and 8 from J, leaving 19 bases between them. The CDR3 loop reads CASRATSTGEEAFF. The CDR3 nucleotides are TGTGCCAGCAGGGCCACTTCGACAGGAGAAGAAGCTTTCTTT.

The V and J genes are TRBV28 and TRBJ1-2; D perhaps matches TRBD1 (5 bases). Germline CDR1 MDHEN, CDR2 SYDVKM. The V and J ends lost 7 bases and 4 bases respectively, with 16 bases between them. The CDR3 extends over 14 amino acids. The CDR3 reads CASTAGQGGYGYTF. DNA for the CDR3: TGTGCCAGCACAGCGGGGCAGGGCGGCTATGGCTACACCTTC.